Sequencing of this T cell receptor beta chain was carried out in a study of T-cell reconstitution after alpha-beta-depleted transplantation in children. Study outcomes and limitations: There were reportedly several hundred expanded graft clones from which alpha-beta T cells came about two months after transplant. T-cell numbers and diversity, one year after transplant, stemmed largely from T cells that were newly produced.

Per the germline V gene, CDR1 is MDHEN and CDR2 is SYDVKM. CDR3 size: 16 residues. The junction had 4 bases not matched to a gene; V was cut back by 4 bases and J by 1 base. Construction of the TCRbeta library involved unique molecular identifiers. TCRdb reprocessed the PCR reads with MiXCR, giving one entry per CDR3 protein. The data hold some 300,000 distinct CDR3 sequences, with around 10% observed a single time. On this clonotype itself: Its specificity is not known.

V usage is TRBV28 and J usage is TRBJ2-4, with 10 bases lining up with TRBD2. Specimen: PBMCs, collected before TCRalphabeta/CD19-depleted stem cell transplant. The receptor was isolated from a boy under three years old with acute myeloid leukemia, due to receive a stem cell transplant. The CDR3 DNA reads as TGTGCCAGCAGTTCCCTAGCGGGAGTGGCCAAAAACATTCAGTACTTC. It translates to CASSSLAGVAKNIQYF.